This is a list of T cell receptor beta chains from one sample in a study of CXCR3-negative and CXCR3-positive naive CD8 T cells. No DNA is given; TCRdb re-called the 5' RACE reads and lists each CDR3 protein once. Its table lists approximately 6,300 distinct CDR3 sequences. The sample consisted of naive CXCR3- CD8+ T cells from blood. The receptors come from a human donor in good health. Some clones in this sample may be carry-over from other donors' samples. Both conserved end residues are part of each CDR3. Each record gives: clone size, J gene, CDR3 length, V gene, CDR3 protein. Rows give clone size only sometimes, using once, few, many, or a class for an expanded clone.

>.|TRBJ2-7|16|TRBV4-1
CASSQGGVGLFYEQYF
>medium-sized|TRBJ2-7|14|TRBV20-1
CSARDKRERDEQYF
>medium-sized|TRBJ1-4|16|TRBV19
CASSPGVKASEEKLFF
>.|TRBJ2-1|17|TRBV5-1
CASSSGTVQSARDEQFF
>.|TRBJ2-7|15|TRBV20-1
CSARDPDSSSYEQYF
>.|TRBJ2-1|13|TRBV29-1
CSASLAGKWEQFF
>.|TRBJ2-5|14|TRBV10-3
CAISEGWARETQYF
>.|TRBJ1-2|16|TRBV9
CASSPPGWGPNYGYTF
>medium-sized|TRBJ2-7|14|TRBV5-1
CASQTGTGSYEQYF
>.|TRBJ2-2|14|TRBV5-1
CASSPETPRGELFF
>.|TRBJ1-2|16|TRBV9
CASSRRDEGTNYGYTF
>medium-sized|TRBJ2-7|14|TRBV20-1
CSASLQENTYEQYF
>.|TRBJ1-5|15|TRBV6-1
CASRTRTGANQPQHF
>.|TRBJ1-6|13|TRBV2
CATQGFYNSPLHF
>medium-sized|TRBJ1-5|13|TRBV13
CASSLVGNQPQHF
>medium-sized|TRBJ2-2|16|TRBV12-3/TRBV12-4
CASSSYGEGNTGELFF
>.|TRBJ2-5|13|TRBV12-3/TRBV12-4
CASSPTFSDTQYF
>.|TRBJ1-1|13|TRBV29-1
CSAPGGLNTEAFF
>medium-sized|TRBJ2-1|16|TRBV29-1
CSVEGTQMTLYNEQFF
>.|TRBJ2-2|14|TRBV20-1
CSAREGPHAGELFF
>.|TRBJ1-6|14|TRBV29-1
CSVGTGGYNSPLHF
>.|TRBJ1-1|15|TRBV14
CASSQVWPPGTEAFF
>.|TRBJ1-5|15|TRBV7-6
CASSLEAGSNQPQHF
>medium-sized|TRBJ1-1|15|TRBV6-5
CASSYSDLGHTEAFF
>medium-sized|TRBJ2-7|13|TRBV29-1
CSVVGGSVYEQYF
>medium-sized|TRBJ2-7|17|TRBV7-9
CASSSASGQKGAYEQYF
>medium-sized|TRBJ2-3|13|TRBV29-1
CSVSTGDTDTQYF
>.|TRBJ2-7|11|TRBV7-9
CASSLSDEQYF
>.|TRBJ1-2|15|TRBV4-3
CASSQEGDLRVGYTF